Each of the 22 T cell receptor beta chains below was sequenced from the same sample in a study of blood T cell repertoires in COVID-19. The protocol was immunoSEQ multiplex PCR, while the TCRdb copy is restricted to in-frame clones and leaves out a portion. The sample lists roughly 310,000 clones; 85% to 90% were seen once. Material: peripheral blood. These TCRs come from a woman aged 25 to 39 with COVID-19, enrolled during active disease.

This chain uses TRBV3-1 (or the pseudogene TRBV3-2) with TRBJ1-1, with D possibly being TRBD1 (6 bases). V was clipped by 1 base and J by 6 bases, with 18 bases between them. CDR3 length equals 16 residues. Germline-derived CDR1 and CDR2 are LGHDT and YNNKEL (reference sequence). The CDR3 is CASSQGGGRLSAEAFF. CDR3 sequence (DNA): TGTGCCAGCAGCCAAGGGGGGGGCCGCCTGAGCGCTGAAGCTTTCTTT.

The gene calls are TRBV5-5 and TRBJ2-1; 8 bases match TRBD2. Germline V lookup: CDR1 SGHKS, CDR2 YYEKEE (reference sequence). The CDR3 runs 15 residues. Trimming at V came to 0 bases and at J to 6 bases, leaving 5 bases not matched to a gene. CDR3 coding DNA: TGTGCCAGCAGCTTGGCCCTAGCGGGTGGCAATGAGCAGTTCTTC. Protein product: CASSLALAGGNEQFF.

The chain recombines TRBV14 with TRBJ2-3; maybe TRBD1 (5 bases). V was shortened by 2 bases and J by 7 bases, with 7 bases between the two germline ends. This CDR3 spans 12 amino acids. The germline CDR1 and CDR2 sequences are SGHDN and FVKESK. CDR3 in DNA: TGTGCCAGCAGCCAAAAGGGGCATACGCAGTATTTT. The encoded protein is CASSQKGHTQYF. Based on the CDR3 plus reference TRBV14 and TRBJ2-3, the full variable domain is EAGVTQFPSHSVIEKGQTVTLRCDPISGHDNLYWYRRVMGKEIKFLLHFVKESKQDESGMPNNRFLAERTGGTYSTLKVQPAELEDSGVYFCASSQKGHTQYFGPGTRLTVL.

The gene calls are TRBV19 and TRBJ1-2, with D unresolved. There are 12 residues in the CDR3. The ends were cut back, 9 bases at V and 8 bases at J, with 16 bases in the middle. Germline-derived CDR1 and CDR2 are LNHDA and SQIVND (reference sequence). This chain's CDR3 is CASNRYPEGYTF. The CDR3 DNA follows: TGTGCCAGCAATCGTTACCCCGAGGGCTACACCTTC.

The J gene is TRBJ2-3, the V gene TRBV12-5; 7 bases are a match to TRBD2. V lost 5 bases, J lost 4 bases, and 3 bases stayed unmatched. Germline V lookup: CDR1 LGHNT, CDR2 FRNRAP. This CDR3 has 13 residues. The CDR3 region is CASGLREADTQYF. Written as DNA, the CDR3 is TGTGCTAGTGGTCTCCGGGAGGCAGATACGCAGTATTTT.

In its sample, this clone was seen once. The chain uses TRBV5-5 and TRBJ2-7; D gene uncertain. The CDR3 loop spans 15 amino acids. Between the trimmed V and J ends, which lost 0 bases and 3 bases, there was a span of 13 bases. CDR1 and CDR2 (germline): SGHKS, YYEKEE (reference sequence). The CDR3 loop is CASSLGVDLIYEQYF. Here the CDR3 DNA reads TGTGCCAGCAGCTTGGGGGTTGACTTGATCTACGAGCAGTACTTC.

V is TRBV9 and J is TRBJ2-1; tentative D call: TRBD1 (6 bases). The CDR3 spans 17 residues. Germline V gene lookup returns CDR1 SGDLS and CDR2 YYNGEE. V shed 3 bases and J shed 8 bases, with 24 bases lying between them. CDR3 in amino acids: CASSGQGGATPLYEQFF. The CDR3 region has the DNA TGTGCCAGCAGCGGACAAGGGGGAGCCACCCCTTTGTATGAGCAGTTCTTC. The entire variable domain, with the rest obtained from reference TRBV9 and TRBJ2-1, is as follows: DSGVTQTPKHLITATGQRVTLRCSPRSGDLSVYWYQQSLDQGLQFLIQYYNGEERAKGNILERFSAQQFPDLHSELNLSSLELGDSALYFCASSGQGGATPLYEQFFGPGTRLTVL.

This sequence joins TRBV2 and TRBJ2-5; possibly TRBD2 for D (7 bases). CDR1 is SNHLY and CDR2 is FYNNEI in the germline V gene. The V end lost 6 bases, the J end lost 5 bases, and 16 bases lay between the germline ends. This CDR3 region has 14 residues. CDR3 loop: CASRTARGGETQYF. The CDR3 DNA follows: TGTGCCAGCAGGACAGCTAGGGGGGGGGAGACCCAGTACTTC.

The chain carries TRBV11-2 and TRBJ2-1; possible D gene TRBD2, 6 bases. The CDR3 runs to 15 residues. Germline V gene data show CDR1 as SGHAT and CDR2 as FQNNGV. Between the trimmed V and J ends, which lost 3 bases and 2 bases, there was a span of 11 bases. The CDR3 sequence is CASSLALATYNEQFF. DNA of the CDR3: TGTGCCAGCAGCTTGGCCCTAGCGACCTACAATGAGCAGTTCTTC.

The chain recombines TRBV7-3 with TRBJ2-1; 13 positions match TRBD2. V trimming: 3 bases; J trimming: 10 bases; junction bases outside the gene matches: 6. This CDR3 spans 15 amino acids. In germline, CDR1 is SGHTA, CDR2 FQGTGA. CDR3 sequence reads: CASSFGLAGVREQFF. The DNA for the CDR3 is TGTGCCAGCAGCTTCGGACTAGCGGGAGTGAGGGAGCAGTTCTTC.

The chain is built from TRBV11-2 and TRBJ1-4, with TRBD1 as a possible D gene (5 bases). The CDR3 is made up of 15 amino acids. Germline lookup yields CDR1 SGHAT and CDR2 FQNNGV. Deletions cut 0 bases from V and 3 bases from J, with 8 bases between. CDR3 nucleotides: TGTGCCAGCAGCTTAGAGGGGGGTCCTAATGAAAAACTGTTTTTT. It translates to CASSLEGGPNEKLFF.

This rearrangement joins TRBV29-1 to TRBJ1-2; 7 nucleotides match TRBD1. V lost 7 bases and J lost 3; bases outside the gene matches: 8. Germline V gene lookup returns CDR1 SQVTM and CDR2 ANQGSEA. This CDR3 has 13 residues. The CDR3 spells CSGLDRADYGYTF. DNA of the CDR3: TGCAGCGGACTCGACAGGGCGGACTATGGCTACACCTTC.

This clone was detected a few times. This chain links TRBV29-1 with TRBJ1-1; D ambiguous. Germline loops: CDR1 SQVTM, CDR2 ANQGSEA. Trimming pared 6 bases from V and 4 bases from J, leaving 9 bases between. This CDR3 is 11 amino acids long. CDR3 coding DNA: TGCAGCGTCGCGGATGGCACTGAAGCTTTCTTT. This translates into CSVADGTEAFF.

CDR3 sequence: CASSVGRAANSPLHF. The CDR3 DNA reads as TGTGCCAGCAGCGTCGGCAGGGCGGCAAATTCACCCCTCCACTTT. The chain is built from TRBV9 and TRBJ1-6, with TRBD1 as a possible D gene (5 bases). Per the germline V gene, CDR1 is SGDLS and CDR2 is YYNGEE. Trimming cost V 2 bases and J 7 bases, with 13 bases left between them. The CDR3 contains 15 residues.

The chain couples TRBV5-6 to TRBJ2-6, with D possibly TRBD1 on 6 matching bases. The CDR3 is 16 residues long. The ends were cut back, 4 bases at V and 4 bases at J, with 15 bases in the middle. CDR1 and CDR2 (germline): SGHDT, YYEEEE. The CDR3 reads CASSHSGAEGANVLTF. The DNA of the CDR3 is TGTGCCAGCAGCCACTCAGGGGCGGAAGGGGCCAACGTCCTGACTTTC.

This rearrangement joins TRBV7-9 to TRBJ1-2; D ambiguous. The CDR3 covers 12 residues. The ends were cut back, 9 bases at V and 5 bases at J, with 13 bases in the middle. Germline assignment: CDR1 SEHNR and CDR2 FQNEAQ (reference sequence). CDR3 region: CASSGYEYGYTF. DNA for the CDR3: TGTGCCAGTTCAGGCTACGAATATGGCTACACCTTC.

This chain links TRBV19 with TRBJ2-2, with D tentatively TRBD1 (5 bases). The germline V gene encodes CDR1 LNHDA and CDR2 SQIVND (reference sequence). Trimming pared 6 bases from V and 0 bases from J, leaving 11 bases between. The CDR3 runs 15 residues. In DNA, the CDR3 is TGTGCCAGTAGCCGACAGCGCTCGAACACCGGGGAGCTGTTTTTT. This sequence encodes CASSRQRSNTGELFF.

The chain joins TRBV19 to TRBJ2-3; 8 bases line up with TRBD1. The germline gives CDR1 LNHDA, CDR2 SQIVND (reference sequence). The CDR3 totals 17 residues. After removal of 6 bases from V and 4 bases from J, the junction contained 15 bases not matched to a gene. The CDR3 sequence is CASSHLIQGEFPDTQYF. The CDR3 DNA is TGTGCCAGTAGCCACTTAATACAGGGGGAATTCCCAGATACGCAGTATTTT.

This sequence joins TRBV5-4 and TRBJ2-7; D is perhaps TRBD1 (7 bases). Germline CDR1 SGHNT, CDR2 YYREEE (reference sequence). This CDR3 has 12 residues. Between the trimmed V and J ends, which lost 3 bases and 7 bases, there was a span of 11 bases. CDR3 in DNA: TGTGCCAGCAGCTCCAGGGGGAGGGAGCAGTACTTC. Amino acids: CASSSRGREQYF.

The chain recombines TRBV5-4 with TRBJ1-6; 12 nucleotides match TRBD1. The CDR3 totals 16 residues. Trimming cost V 4 bases and J 6 bases; bases outside gene matches: 5. Germline V gene data show CDR1 as SGHNT and CDR2 as YYREEE (reference sequence). Written as DNA, the CDR3 is TGTGCCAGCAGCCCGGGACAGGGGGCCAGTAATTCACCCCTCCACTTT. Its translation is CASSPGQGASNSPLHF.

The chain employs TRBV15 and TRBJ1-1; D possibly corresponds to TRBD1 (5 bases). The CDR3 sequence is 13 residues long. Germline-derived CDR1 and CDR2 are LNHNV and YYDKDF (reference sequence). Trimming shortened V by 3 bases and J by 0 bases, and 5 bases separated the two germline ends. The CDR3 region has the DNA TGTGCCACCAGCAGGACAGTGAACACTGAAGCTTTCTTT. Translating gives CATSRTVNTEAFF. Full variable domain (rest looked up from reference TRBV15 and TRBJ1-1): DAMVIQNPRYQVTQFGKPVTLSCSQTLNHNVMYWYQQKSSQAPKLLFHYYDKDFNNEADTPDNFQSRRPNTSFCFLDIRSPGLGDTAMYLCATSRTVNTEAFFGQGTRLTVV.

The V and J genes are TRBV19 and TRBJ1-1; maybe TRBD1 (6 bases). This CDR3 is 15 amino acids long. The germline CDR1 and CDR2 sequences are LNHDA and SQIVND (reference sequence). V was cut by 3 bases and J by 8 bases, with 19 bases left in between. CDR3 nucleotide sequence: TGTGCCAGTAGTATTATCGACAGCGGGGGCACAGAAGCTTTCTTT. As protein: CASSIIDSGGTEAFF.